The 24 T cell receptor beta chains listed next were all sequenced from one sample in a study of T cell responses to AZD1222 COVID-19 vaccine (dated by TCRdb to about 2021). Taken with the paper, the label for time point translates to: baseline before first vaccination. Library preparation used the immunoSEQ multiplex PCR assay. TCRdb's version of the immuneACCESS table is confined to in-frame rearrangements and falls short of the full clone set. An unresolved V gene accounts for under half of the shortfall where checked; the remainder is of unknown origin. In this sample the table shows 120,000 or so clones, roughly 90% of which occur a single time. The top ten clonotypes cover 0.8% to 1.1% of the sample. This material consisted of peripheral blood, taken on day 0 of AZD1222 vaccination. The receptors shown here come from an adult in good health.

The chain combines TRBV18 with TRBJ1-1, with D perhaps TRBD1 (6 bases). CDR3 size: 13 residues. V was pared by 6 bases and J by 4 bases, with 12 bases between. CDR1 and CDR2 from the germline V gene are KGHSH and LQKENI. The CDR3 spells CASSEGGSTEAFF. The CDR3 bases are TGTGCCAGCTCTGAGGGGGGCAGCACTGAAGCTTTCTTT.

The chain links TRBV2 to TRBJ2-3, with D possibly being TRBD1 (5 bases). The germline V gene encodes CDR1 SNHLY and CDR2 FYNNEI. The CDR3 runs 16 residues. Trimming removed 6 bases at V and 0 bases at J, with 16 bases between. DNA of the CDR3: TGTGCCAGCAGAGATACAGGCGCACCTAGCACAGATACGCAGTATTTT. It is translated as CASRDTGAPSTDTQYF.

This chain joins TRBV19 and TRBJ2-7; TRBD1 agrees at 7 bases. This CDR3 comprises 13 residues. Germline V gene data show CDR1 as LNHDA and CDR2 as SQIVND (reference sequence). Trimming removed 6 bases from V and 3 bases from J; junction bases left unmatched: 5. The CDR3 loop reads CASRGQGDYEQYF. CDR3 sequence (DNA): TGTGCCAGTAGAGGGCAGGGGGACTACGAGCAGTACTTC.

This clone came up a few times. The chain couples TRBV5-4 to TRBJ2-7, with TRBD1 matching over 9 bases. Trimming took 4 bases from V and 7 from J; bases not matched to a gene: 12. In germline, CDR1 is SGHNT, CDR2 YYREEE (reference sequence). The CDR3 is made up of 15 amino acids. In nucleotides, the CDR3 is TGTGCCAGCAGCGTGCCTACGGACAGGGGAGAAGAGCAGTACTTC. It is translated as CASSVPTDRGEEQYF.

The chain carries TRBV18 and TRBJ1-1; D uncertain. The V end was cut by 2 bases, the J end by 2 bases, with 12 bases between. Per the germline V gene, CDR1 is KGHSH and CDR2 is LQKENI. This CDR3 is built from 15 residues. The CDR3 protein is CASSPSTPLNTEAFF. For the CDR3, the DNA is TGTGCCAGCTCACCATCGACACCACTTAACACTGAAGCTTTCTTT.

The CDR3 DNA reads TGCAGCGTCATGACAGGTCTCGGCGGGGAGCTGTTTTTT. Translating gives CSVMTGLGGELFF. This chain uses TRBV29-1 with TRBJ2-2, with D possibly being TRBD1 (6 bases). The length of the CDR3 is 13 residues. Trimming cost V 6 bases and J 7 bases, with 15 bases left between them. CDR1 and CDR2 from the germline V gene are SQVTM and ANQGSEA.

As DNA, the CDR3 is TGTGCCAGCTCACCCCGGGGCGGCACAGATACGCAGTATTTT. Residues: CASSPRGGTDTQYF. The rearrangement uses TRBV18 and TRBJ2-3; tentatively, D is TRBD1 or TRBD2 (5 bases each). CDR3 length: 14 residues. Deletions cut 3 bases from V and 1 base from J, with 8 bases between. Per germline, CDR1 KGHSH and CDR2 LQKENI.

The V gene is TRBV5-6, the J gene TRBJ2-3; no reliable D call. The V end lost 0 bases, the J end lost 2 bases, and 7 bases lay between the germline ends. This CDR3 region has 14 residues. Germline-derived CDR1 and CDR2 are SGHDT and YYEEEE. CDR3 in DNA: TGTGCCAGCAGCTTGGTCAAACCCACAGATACGCAGTATTTT. Translation: CASSLVKPTDTQYF. Complete variable domain (other parts from reference TRBV5-6 and TRBJ2-3): DAGVTQSPTHLIKTRGQQVTLRCSPKSGHDTVSWYQQALGQGPQFIFQYYEEEERQRGNFPDRFSGHQFPNYSSELNVNALLLGDSALYLCASSLVKPTDTQYFGPGTRLTVL.

The gene calls are TRBV27 and TRBJ2-2, with a tentative D call TRBD2 (7 bases). This CDR3 contains 16 residues. Trimming shortened V by 6 bases and J by 6 bases, and 20 bases separated the two germline ends. Germline CDR1 is MNHEY and CDR2 is SMNVEV (reference sequence). The CDR3 is CASSHGGSGRAGELFF. The CDR3 bases are TGTGCCAGCAGCCACGGGGGCTCAGGGAGGGCCGGGGAGCTGTTTTTT.

V gene TRBV6-1 combines with J gene TRBJ1-6; TRBD1 matches at 7 bases. CDR3 length: 19 amino acids. Germline V gene sequence: CDR1 MNHNS, CDR2 SASEGT. Germline trimming cut 4 bases from V and 0 bases from J; bases unmatched to any gene: 12. CDR3: CASSGTGTEKSSYNSPLHF. The DNA of the CDR3 is TGTGCCAGCAGTGGTACCGGGACAGAGAAGAGCTCCTATAATTCACCCCTCCACTTT.

CDR3 DNA sequence: TGTGCCAGCAGCCTCATGACAGGGGCTGGAAACACCATATATTTT. Translation gives CASSLMTGAGNTIYF. V is TRBV2 and J is TRBJ1-3, with 8 bases aligning to TRBD1. J lost 2 bases, V lost 6 bases, and 6 bases had no gene match. This CDR3 region has 15 residues. Germline CDR1 SNHLY, CDR2 FYNNEI.

This clone was counted once. The chain is built from TRBV6-2 or TRBV6-3 and TRBJ2-5; no clear D gene. The V gene's germline CDR1 is MNHEY and CDR2 SVGEGT. Trimming pared 0 bases from V and 2 bases from J, leaving 10 bases between. This CDR3 spans 15 amino acids. The chain's CDR3 is CASSYSLAGQETQYF. The CDR3 nucleotides are TGTGCCAGCAGTTACTCGCTCGCAGGACAAGAGACCCAGTACTTC.

This clone came up once. The chain combines TRBV6-4 with TRBJ2-2; possibly TRBD1 for D (5 bases). This CDR3 is built from 14 residues. Trimming shortened V by 3 bases and J by 7 bases, and 12 bases separated the two germline ends. The germline V gene has CDR1 MRHNA and CDR2 SNTAGT. CDR3 residues: CASSDGREGGELFF. CDR3 coding DNA: TGTGCCAGCAGTGATGGCAGGGAAGGCGGGGAGCTGTTTTTT.

The V gene is TRBV28, the J gene TRBJ1-2; 8 nucleotides line up with TRBD1. J gave up 8 bases and V 3 bases, and 14 bases lay outside the gene matches. Germline-derived CDR1 and CDR2 are MDHEN and SYDVKM. This CDR3 has 16 residues. The chain's CDR3 is CASSFLDRGPYSGYTF. CDR3 sequence (DNA): TGTGCCAGCAGTTTCCTCGACAGGGGCCCATATAGCGGCTACACCTTC.

This clone was seen more than once but under ten times. The chain links TRBV15 to TRBJ2-6, with 9 positions matching TRBD2. The CDR3 spans 16 residues. After removal of 3 bases from V and 0 bases from J, the junction contained 0 bases not matched to a gene. Germline values: CDR1 LNHNV, CDR2 YYDKDF (reference sequence). In DNA, the CDR3 is TGTGCCACCAGCAGGACTAGCGGCTCTGGGGCCAACGTCCTGACTTTC. Its translation: CATSRTSGSGANVLTF.

DNA for the CDR3: TGTGCCTGGAGTGTAGCTTACTATGGCTACACCTTC. Translation gives CAWSVAYYGYTF. The chain employs TRBV30 and TRBJ1-2; no clear D gene. This CDR3 contains 12 residues. The V end was cut by 0 bases, the J end by 3 bases, with 5 bases between. Germline CDR1 and CDR2: GTSNPN and SVGIG (reference sequence).

The chain links TRBV6-5 to TRBJ2-1, with a possible D match to TRBD1 (7 bases). In germline, CDR1 is MNHEY, CDR2 SVGAGI. The CDR3 is made up of 15 amino acids. V was trimmed by 4 bases and J by 8 bases, leaving 18 bases between them. This CDR3 reads CASSSRQGGNHEQFF. The CDR3, as DNA: TGTGCCAGCAGTTCTCGACAGGGAGGTAACCATGAGCAGTTCTTC.

The V gene is TRBV9, the J gene TRBJ1-5; 10 positions match TRBD1. Trimming cost V 4 bases and J 4 bases; bases outside gene matches: 11. Germline loops: CDR1 SGDLS, CDR2 YYNGEE. This CDR3 has 17 amino acids. The CDR3 sequence is CASSPQARDRGNQPQHF. DNA of the CDR3: TGTGCCAGCAGCCCTCAAGCACGGGACAGGGGTAATCAGCCCCAGCATTTT.

The chain carries TRBV6-6 and TRBJ2-7; the D is unclear. The germline V gene has CDR1 MNHNY and CDR2 SVGAGI (reference sequence). Trimming removed 6 bases at V and 0 bases at J, with 9 bases between. CDR3 size: 13 residues. CDR3 sequence reads: CASSPSDSYEQYF. The CDR3 nucleotides are TGTGCCAGCAGCCCTAGTGACTCCTACGAGCAGTACTTC.

The CDR3 region is CASSLGAATYNEQFF. CDR3 sequence (DNA): TGTGCCAGCAGCTTAGGCGCGGCGACCTACAATGAGCAGTTCTTC. The V call is TRBV11-2, the J call TRBJ2-1; D ambiguous. The CDR3 length is 15 residues. Germline CDR1 SGHAT, CDR2 FQNNGV. Trimming shortened V by 1 base and J by 2 bases, and 9 bases separated the two germline ends.

This chain connects TRBV28 to TRBJ2-2; 7 nucleotides align to TRBD2. Looked up from germline, CDR1 is MDHEN and CDR2 is SYDVKM. J gave up 2 bases and V 4 bases, and 7 bases lay outside the gene matches. The CDR3 has 16 amino acids. The CDR3 coding sequence is TGTGCCAGCAGTTCACCCGCTAGCGGCAACACCGGGGAGCTGTTTTTT. This sequence encodes CASSSPASGNTGELFF.

The V call is TRBV20-1, the J call TRBJ2-7; D remains ambiguous. This CDR3 is built from 11 residues. The V gene's germline CDR1 is DFQATT and CDR2 SNEGSKA (reference sequence). The V gene lost 6 bases and the J gene lost 3 bases, with 9 bases spanning the gap. CDR3 sequence reads: CSAATVYEQYF. In DNA form, the CDR3 reads TGCAGTGCCGCGACGGTCTACGAGCAGTACTTC.

This chain uses TRBV7-8 with TRBJ2-5; 8 nucleotides match TRBD1. The CDR3 is 14 residues long. Germline assignment: CDR1 SGHVS and CDR2 FQNEAQ. The J segment lost 3 bases and the V segment lost 4 bases, leaving 4 bases of the junction unmatched. CDR3 region: CASSWTGLKETQYF. For the CDR3, the DNA is TGTGCCAGCAGCTGGACAGGGCTAAAAGAGACCCAGTACTTC.

The rearrangement uses TRBV19 and TRBJ2-2; D unresolved. The CDR3 has 15 amino acids. Trimming cost V 4 bases and J 6 bases, with 15 bases left between them. Germline loops: CDR1 LNHDA, CDR2 SQIVND (reference sequence). CDR3 sequence (DNA): TGTGCCAGTAGTACCCCTGGGGTGGAATCCGGGGAGCTGTTTTTT. Translating it yields CASSTPGVESGELFF.